The sample holds one count of the clone carrying this TCR beta chain. J lost 4 bases, V lost 7 bases, and 6 bases had no gene match. This CDR3 is built from 14 residues. Per germline, CDR1 MNHNY and CDR2 SVGAGI (reference sequence). This entry belongs to a study of blood T cell repertoires in COVID-19. Study as a whole: Acute-phase and convalescent COVID-19 samples originated in the United States, Italy and Spain. The cDNA or gDNA used as material had been derived from T cells, B-cell-depleted T cells, or PBMCs.

The table came from immunoSEQ multiplex PCR; TCRdb's copy has only in-frame clones and leaves some out. Of more than 95,000 clones listed, roughly four fifths are singletons. Specimen: peripheral blood. This chain links TRBV6-6 with TRBJ1-2; 10 bases match TRBD1. This clonotype originated in a woman aged 45-60 years with acute or convalescent COVID-19. The CDR3, as DNA: TGTGCCAGCACCGGACAGGGGGGCCCCTATGGCTACACCTTC. Its protein product is CASTGQGGPYGYTF.